These 9 T cell receptor beta chains share one sample of origin, sequenced in a study of blood T cell repertoires in COVID-19. Method: immunoSEQ multiplex PCR; TCRdb's copy keeps in-frame clones and lacks some. This sample has 65,000 to 85,000 clones, with approximately 87% found just once. The sequenced sample consisted of peripheral blood. The origin of the receptors is a human donor in a cohort sampled during active COVID-19.

The gene calls are TRBV2 and TRBJ1-6, with a possible D match to TRBD1 (5 bases). The CDR3 covers 18 residues. Per the germline V gene, CDR1 is SNHLY and CDR2 is FYNNEI. V lost 4 bases and J 5 bases, leaving 21 bases between the germline ends. CDR3: CASSGKRGTGGDNSPLHF. The DNA for the CDR3 is TGTGCCAGCAGTGGCAAACGGGGGACGGGGGGGGATAATTCACCCCTCCACTTT.

J is TRBJ2-5 and V is TRBV6-5; unclear D gene. Germline lookup yields CDR1 MNHEY and CDR2 SVGAGI. Trimming left V 6 bases short and J 1 base short, with 12 bases between. CDR3 length: 14 residues. CDR3 in DNA: TGTGCCAGCAGCTTGGCCGGGTCCCAAGAGACCCAGTACTTC. Amino acid sequence: CASSLAGSQETQYF.

CDR3 in DNA: TGCGCCAGCAGCTTGTCACAGGTGGGGAACACCGGGGAGCTGTTTTTT. Protein product: CASSLSQVGNTGELFF. The chain is built from TRBV5-1 and TRBJ2-2; D is possibly TRBD1 (5 bases). V gave up 1 base and J gave up 1 base, with 11 bases separating them. There are 16 residues in the CDR3. Germline V gives CDR1 SGHRS, CDR2 YFSETQ.

The chain employs TRBV2 and TRBJ2-1; a weak D match, TRBD2 (6 bases). The germline V gene encodes CDR1 SNHLY and CDR2 FYNNEI. V was shortened by 1 base and J by 8 bases, with 18 bases between the two germline ends. This CDR3 contains 16 residues. The CDR3 coding sequence is TGTGCCAGCAGTGAAGGGAAGGGTGGGAGGACCGATGAGCAGTTCTTC. It translates to CASSEGKGGRTDEQFF.

This chain connects TRBV6-5 to TRBJ2-1; 7 bases are a match to TRBD1. Germline CDR1 and CDR2: MNHEY and SVGAGI. CDR3 length: 12 residues. The ends lost 4 bases at V and 7 bases at J; junction bases unmatched: 1. The CDR3 region is CASSSDRNEQFF. CDR3 in DNA: TGTGCCAGCAGTTCGGACAGGAATGAGCAGTTCTTC.

The chain carries TRBV7-9 and TRBJ2-7; the match to TRBD1 covers 8 bases. The CDR3 contains 15 residues. The V and J ends lost 5 bases and 2 bases, in that order; junction bases with no gene match: 8. Per germline, CDR1 SEHNR and CDR2 FQNEAQ (reference sequence). CDR3 in DNA: TGTGCCAGCAGCATTGGGACAGGATCCGCCTACGAGCAGTACTTC. It codes for CASSIGTGSAYEQYF. The variable domain in full, completed from reference TRBV7-9 and TRBJ2-7, reads DTGVSQNPRHKITKRGQNVTFRCDPISEHNRLYWYRQTLGQGPEFLTYFQNEAQLEKSRLLSDRFSAERPKGSFSTLEIQRTEQGDSAMYLCASSIGTGSAYEQYFGPGTRLTVT.

The V gene is TRBV7-2, the J gene TRBJ1-1; D ambiguous. V shed 2 bases and J shed 4 bases, with 8 bases lying between them. The CDR3 is made up of 13 amino acids. CDR1 is SGHTA, CDR2 FQGNSA, per germline. This CDR3 reads CASSLRGITEAFF. CDR3 bases: TGTGCCAGCAGCTTACGGGGTATCACTGAAGCTTTCTTT.

The V gene is TRBV6-6, the J gene TRBJ1-5; D not certain. Germline V gene sequence: CDR1 MNHNY, CDR2 SVGAGI (reference sequence). V lost 6 bases and J lost 7, with 13 bases in between. The CDR3 sequence is 13 residues long. CDR3 nucleotide sequence: TGTGCCAGCAGCCCCGACATGGCCCAGCCCCAGCATTTT. Its protein is CASSPDMAQPQHF.

The chain couples TRBV11-2 to TRBJ2-1, with 10 bases matching TRBD1. V gave up 7 bases and J gave up 0 bases; unmatched junction bases: 9. Germline CDR1 reads SGHAT; CDR2 reads FQNNGV. The length of the CDR3 is 17 residues. DNA for the CDR3: TGTGCCAGCACCATGACAGGGGGCCTCCGCTCCTACAATGAGCAGTTCTTC. Encoded protein: CASTMTGGLRSYNEQFF.